This TCR beta chain was retrieved from a study of regulatory T cells in long-lasting Graves disease. This clonotype came up many times. Antigen specificity is unknown. Stated time point: newly diagnosed GD, antithyroid drugs for less than 3 months. From RNA extracted from PBMCs, the TCR library was made. Germline-derived CDR1 and CDR2 are SEHNR and FQNEAQ (reference sequence). This CDR3 comprises 16 residues. The ends lost 5 bases at V and 11 bases at J; junction bases unmatched: 19. iRepertoire HTBI primers and Arm-PCR of CDR3 regions built TCR beta libraries. TCRdb processed the multiplex PCR reads anew with MiXCR; each CDR3 protein has one entry. Of around 420,000 distinct CDR3 sequences listed, around 15% are singletons. Study conclusions and caveats: There were preferences for TRBV28, TRBJ1-2 and TRBJ2-5 in persistent disease. Clonotypes that were public and shared totalled fewer than 3,500 in persistent patients versus over 800 in new patients.

Here the sequenced sample was peripheral blood mononuclear cells (PBMCs), taken at new diagnosis, from a patient treated with antithyroid drugs. The chain has TRBV7-9 and TRBJ1-1; 8 bases match TRBD1. The source is a female donor with Graves disease. The CDR3 bases are TGTGCCAGCAGCCCGACAGGGGTCCGTCGTGTATCCATGGCTTTCTTT. Protein product: CASSPTGVRRVSMAFF.